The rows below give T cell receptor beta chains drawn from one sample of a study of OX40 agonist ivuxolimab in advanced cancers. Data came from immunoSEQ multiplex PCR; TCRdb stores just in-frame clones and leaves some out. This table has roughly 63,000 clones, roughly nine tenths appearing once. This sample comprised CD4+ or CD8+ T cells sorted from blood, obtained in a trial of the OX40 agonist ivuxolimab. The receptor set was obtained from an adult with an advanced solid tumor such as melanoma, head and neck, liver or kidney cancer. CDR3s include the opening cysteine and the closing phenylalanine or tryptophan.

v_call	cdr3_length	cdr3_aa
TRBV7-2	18	CASSSPIQTSGGGNTQYF
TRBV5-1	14	CASSTGQVTDTQYF
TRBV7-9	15	CASSLSGGATDTQYF
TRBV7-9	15	CASSRGQGRTGELFF
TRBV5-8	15	CASNWDRGYQETQYF
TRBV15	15	CATSSLGQGSEKLFF
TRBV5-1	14	CASSPTTGNQPQHF
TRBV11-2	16	CASSPPPGWEVGKLFF
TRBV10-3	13	CAIRPVNNYGYTF
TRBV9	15	CASSGKGRNTGELFF
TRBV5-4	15	CASSPRGGVNNEQFF
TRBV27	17	CASSLIRTSGNTDTQYF
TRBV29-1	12	CSVVADLTEAFF
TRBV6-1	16	CASSENTATGLGGYTF
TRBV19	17	CASSIDPAGWANTEAFF
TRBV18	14	CASSPASRRDTQYF
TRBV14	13	CASSRTGRGELFF
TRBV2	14	CASSGRGANEKLFF
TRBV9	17	CASSRGLAGGPLETQYF
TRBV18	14	CASSPGGSYNEQFF
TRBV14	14	CASSPGGLNEKLFF
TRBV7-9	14	CASSLRQGTDTQYF
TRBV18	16	CASSPENKPGGEKLFF
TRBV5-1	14	CASSSWDDGEKLFF
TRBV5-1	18	CASSLAGGGALGRDTQYF
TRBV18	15	CASSPGQVQTGELFF
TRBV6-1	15	CASRPLDRDNSPLHF